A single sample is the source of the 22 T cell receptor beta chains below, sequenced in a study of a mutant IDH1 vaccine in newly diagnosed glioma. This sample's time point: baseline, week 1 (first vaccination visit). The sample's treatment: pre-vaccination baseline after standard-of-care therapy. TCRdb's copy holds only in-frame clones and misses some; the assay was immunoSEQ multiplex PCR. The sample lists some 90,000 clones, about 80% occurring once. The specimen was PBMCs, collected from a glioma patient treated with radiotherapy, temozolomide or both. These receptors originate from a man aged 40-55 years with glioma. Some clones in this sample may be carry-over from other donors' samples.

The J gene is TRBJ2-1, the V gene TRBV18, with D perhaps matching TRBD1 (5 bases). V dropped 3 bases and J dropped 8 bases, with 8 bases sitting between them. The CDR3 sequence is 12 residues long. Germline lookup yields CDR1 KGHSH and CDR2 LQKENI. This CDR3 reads CASSPTEYEQFF. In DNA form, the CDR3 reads TGTGCCAGCTCACCGACAGAATATGAGCAGTTCTTC.

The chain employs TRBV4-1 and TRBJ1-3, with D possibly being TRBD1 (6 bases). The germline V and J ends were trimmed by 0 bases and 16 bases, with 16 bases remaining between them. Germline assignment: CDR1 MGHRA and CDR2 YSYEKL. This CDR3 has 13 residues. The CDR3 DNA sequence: TGCGCCAGCAGCCAAGAAACAGGGAGGGAGAGGTATTTT. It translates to CASSQETGRERYF.

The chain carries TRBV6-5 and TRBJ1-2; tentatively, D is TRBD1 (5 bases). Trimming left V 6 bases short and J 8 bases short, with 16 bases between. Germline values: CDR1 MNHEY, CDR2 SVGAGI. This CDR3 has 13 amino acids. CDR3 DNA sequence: TGTGCCAGCAGGCCGAGAGGGGCGAAAGGCTACACCTTC. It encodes CASRPRGAKGYTF.

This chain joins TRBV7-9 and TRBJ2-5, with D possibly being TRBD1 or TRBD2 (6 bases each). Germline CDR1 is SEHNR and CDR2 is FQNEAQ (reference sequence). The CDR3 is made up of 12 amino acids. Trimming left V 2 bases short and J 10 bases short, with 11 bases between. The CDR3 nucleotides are TGTGCCAGCAGCTTATTCGGGGGCGACCAGTACTTC. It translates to CASSLFGGDQYF.

The CDR3 DNA reads TGCAGCGTTGAAGGGGCTAGCACAGATACGCAGTATTTT. Translated, it gives CSVEGASTDTQYF. V usage is TRBV29-1 and J usage is TRBJ2-3, with D unresolved. The V gene lost 1 base and the J gene lost 0 bases, with 5 bases spanning the gap. The CDR3 is 13 residues long. The germline CDR1 and CDR2 sequences are SQVTM and ANQGSEA.

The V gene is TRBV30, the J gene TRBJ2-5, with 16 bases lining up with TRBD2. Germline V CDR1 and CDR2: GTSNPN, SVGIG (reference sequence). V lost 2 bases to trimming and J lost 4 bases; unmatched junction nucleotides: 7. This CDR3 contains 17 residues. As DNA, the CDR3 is TGTGCCTGGAGTAGCGGGACTAGCGGGGGGGCGTCAGAGACCCAGTACTTC. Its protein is CAWSSGTSGGASETQYF.

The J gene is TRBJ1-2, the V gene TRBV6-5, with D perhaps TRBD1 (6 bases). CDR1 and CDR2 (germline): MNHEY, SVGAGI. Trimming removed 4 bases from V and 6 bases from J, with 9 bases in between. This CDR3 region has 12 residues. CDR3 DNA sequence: TGTGCCAGCAGTTCCGCAGGGGATGGCTACACCTTC. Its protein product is CASSSAGDGYTF.

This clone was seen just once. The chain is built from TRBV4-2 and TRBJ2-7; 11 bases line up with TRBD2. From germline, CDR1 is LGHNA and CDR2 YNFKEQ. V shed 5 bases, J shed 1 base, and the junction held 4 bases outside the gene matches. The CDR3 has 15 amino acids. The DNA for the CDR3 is TGTGCCAGCAGCTCGCGACTAGCGGGGTCCTACGAGCAGTACTTC. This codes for CASSSRLAGSYEQYF.

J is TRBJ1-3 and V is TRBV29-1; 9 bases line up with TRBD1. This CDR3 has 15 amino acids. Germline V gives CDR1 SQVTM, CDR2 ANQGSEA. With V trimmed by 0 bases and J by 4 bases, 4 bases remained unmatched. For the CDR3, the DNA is TGCAGCGTTGAAGAACCGGACAGGGGCGGAAACACCATATATTTT. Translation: CSVEEPDRGGNTIYF.

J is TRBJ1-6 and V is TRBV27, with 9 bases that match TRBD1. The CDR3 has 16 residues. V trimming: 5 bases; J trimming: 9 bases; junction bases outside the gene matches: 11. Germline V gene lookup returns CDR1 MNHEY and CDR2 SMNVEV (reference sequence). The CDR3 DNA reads TGTGCCAGCAGTCCCGGGACAGGGATGTCTGGTTCACCCCTCCACTTT. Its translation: CASSPGTGMSGSPLHF.

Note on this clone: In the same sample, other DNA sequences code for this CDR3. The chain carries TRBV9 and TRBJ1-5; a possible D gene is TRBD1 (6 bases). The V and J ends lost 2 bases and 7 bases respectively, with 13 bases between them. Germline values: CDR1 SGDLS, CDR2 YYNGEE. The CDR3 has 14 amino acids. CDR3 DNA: TGTGCCAGCAGCGTGGGGGGGGCGAACCAGCCCCAGCATTTT. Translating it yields CASSVGGANQPQHF.

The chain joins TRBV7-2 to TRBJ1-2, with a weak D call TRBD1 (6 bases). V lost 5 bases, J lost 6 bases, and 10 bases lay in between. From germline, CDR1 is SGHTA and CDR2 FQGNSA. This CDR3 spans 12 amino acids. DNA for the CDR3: TGTGCCAGCAGCCGACAGGTTGATGGCTACACCTTC. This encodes CASSRQVDGYTF.

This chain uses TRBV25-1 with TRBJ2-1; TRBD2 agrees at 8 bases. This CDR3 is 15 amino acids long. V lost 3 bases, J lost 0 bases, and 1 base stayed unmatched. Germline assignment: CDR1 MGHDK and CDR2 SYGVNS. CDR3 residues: CASSDSGGSYNEQFF. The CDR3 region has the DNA TGTGCCAGCAGTGACAGCGGGGGCTCCTACAATGAGCAGTTCTTC.

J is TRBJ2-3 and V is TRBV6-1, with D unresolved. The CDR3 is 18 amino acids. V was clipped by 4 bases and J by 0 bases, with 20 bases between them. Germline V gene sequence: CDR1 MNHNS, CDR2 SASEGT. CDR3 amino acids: CASSGGRVGFRSTDTQYF. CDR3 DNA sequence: TGTGCCAGCAGTGGGGGTCGGGTGGGATTTCGGAGCACAGATACGCAGTATTTT.

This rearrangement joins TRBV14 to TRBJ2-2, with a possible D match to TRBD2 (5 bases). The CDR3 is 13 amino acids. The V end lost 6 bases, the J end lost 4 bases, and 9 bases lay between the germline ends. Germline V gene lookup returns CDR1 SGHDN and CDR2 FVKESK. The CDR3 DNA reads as TGTGCCAGCAGGAGGGCTATCACCGGGGAGCTGTTTTTT. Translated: CASRRAITGELFF.

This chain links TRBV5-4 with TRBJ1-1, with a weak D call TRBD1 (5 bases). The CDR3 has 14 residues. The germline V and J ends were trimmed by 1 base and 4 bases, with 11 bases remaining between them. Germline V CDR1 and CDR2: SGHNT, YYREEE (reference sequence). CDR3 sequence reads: CASSLPGRFTEAFF. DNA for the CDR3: TGTGCCAGCAGCTTGCCAGGGAGATTCACTGAAGCTTTCTTT.

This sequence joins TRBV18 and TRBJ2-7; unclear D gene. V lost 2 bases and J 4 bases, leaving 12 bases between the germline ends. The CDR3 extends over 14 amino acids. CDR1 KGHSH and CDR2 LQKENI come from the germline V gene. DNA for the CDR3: TGTGCCAGCTCACCAGAAACCCGAAAATACGAGCAGTACTTC. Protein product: CASSPETRKYEQYF.

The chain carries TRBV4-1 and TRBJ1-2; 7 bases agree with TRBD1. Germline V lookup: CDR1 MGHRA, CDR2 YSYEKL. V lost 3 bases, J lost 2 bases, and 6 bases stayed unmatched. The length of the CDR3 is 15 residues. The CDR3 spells CASSHLTGFNYGYTF. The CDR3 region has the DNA TGCGCCAGCAGCCACCTGACAGGGTTCAACTATGGCTACACCTTC.

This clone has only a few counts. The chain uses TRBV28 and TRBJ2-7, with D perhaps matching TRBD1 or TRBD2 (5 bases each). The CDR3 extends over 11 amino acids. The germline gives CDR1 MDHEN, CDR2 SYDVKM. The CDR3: CTTGGTYEQYF. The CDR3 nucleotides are TGTACTACTGGGGGTACCTACGAGCAGTACTTC.

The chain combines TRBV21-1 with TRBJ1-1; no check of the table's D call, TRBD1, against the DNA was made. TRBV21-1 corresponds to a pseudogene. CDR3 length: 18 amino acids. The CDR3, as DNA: TGTGCCAGCAGCCCTCGAAGGGACACAGGGTCCGAGAACACTGAAGCTTTCTTT. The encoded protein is CASSPRRDTGSENTEAFF.

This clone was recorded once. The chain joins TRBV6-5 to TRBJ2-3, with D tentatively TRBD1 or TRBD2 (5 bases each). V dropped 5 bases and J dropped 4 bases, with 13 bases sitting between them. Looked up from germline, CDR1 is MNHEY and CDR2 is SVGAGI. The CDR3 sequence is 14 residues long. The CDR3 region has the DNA TGTGCCAGCAGTCGGCATAGGGACGCAGATACGCAGTATTTT. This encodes CASSRHRDADTQYF.

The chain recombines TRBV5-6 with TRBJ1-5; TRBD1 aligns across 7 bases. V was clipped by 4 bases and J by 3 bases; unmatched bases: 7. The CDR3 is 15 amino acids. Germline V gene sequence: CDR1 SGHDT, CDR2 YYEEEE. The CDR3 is CASSAFTGVNQPQHF. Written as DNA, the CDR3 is TGTGCCAGCAGCGCCTTTACAGGGGTCAATCAGCCCCAGCATTTT.